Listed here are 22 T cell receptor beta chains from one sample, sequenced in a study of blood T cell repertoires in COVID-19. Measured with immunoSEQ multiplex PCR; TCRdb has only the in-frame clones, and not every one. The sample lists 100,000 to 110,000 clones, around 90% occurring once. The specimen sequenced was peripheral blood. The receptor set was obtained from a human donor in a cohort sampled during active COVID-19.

In DNA, the CDR3 is TGTGCCAGCAGCTTAAGGGAGGGACTTGACATTCAGTACTTC. Its translation is CASSLREGLDIQYF. The V call is TRBV7-8, the J call TRBJ2-4; 7 bases line up with TRBD2. Germline trimming cut 2 bases from V and 8 bases from J; bases unmatched to any gene: 6. The CDR3 extends over 14 amino acids. CDR1 is SGHVS, CDR2 FQNEAQ, per germline.

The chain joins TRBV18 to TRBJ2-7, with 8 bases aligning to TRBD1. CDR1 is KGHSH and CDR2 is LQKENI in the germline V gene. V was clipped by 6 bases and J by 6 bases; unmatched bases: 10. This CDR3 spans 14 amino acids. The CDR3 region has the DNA TGTGCCAGCTCCCTTGACAGGGGATCGGCCGAGCAGTACTTC. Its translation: CASSLDRGSAEQYF.

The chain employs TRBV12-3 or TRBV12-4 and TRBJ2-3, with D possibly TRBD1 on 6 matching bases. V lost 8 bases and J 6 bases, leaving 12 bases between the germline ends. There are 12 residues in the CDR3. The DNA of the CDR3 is TGTGCCAGCCGATTGAGGGGGGATACGCAGTATTTT. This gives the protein CASRLRGDTQYF.

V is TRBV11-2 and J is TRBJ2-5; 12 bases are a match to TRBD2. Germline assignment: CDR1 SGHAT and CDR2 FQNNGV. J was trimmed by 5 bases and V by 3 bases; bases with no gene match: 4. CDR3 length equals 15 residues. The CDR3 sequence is CASSFLAGGRETQYF. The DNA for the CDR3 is TGTGCCAGCAGCTTTCTAGCGGGAGGGCGGGAGACCCAGTACTTC.

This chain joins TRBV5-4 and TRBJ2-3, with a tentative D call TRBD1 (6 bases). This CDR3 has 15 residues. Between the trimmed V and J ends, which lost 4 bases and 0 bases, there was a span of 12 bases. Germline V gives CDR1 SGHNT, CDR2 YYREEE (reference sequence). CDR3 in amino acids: CASSKGQPSTDTQYF. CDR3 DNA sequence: TGTGCCAGCAGCAAGGGACAACCGAGCACAGATACGCAGTATTTT.

The CDR3 sequence: CASSSGGLAGADTQYF. CDR3 sequence (DNA): TGCGCCAGCAGCTCTGGGGGACTAGCGGGAGCAGATACGCAGTATTTT. This sequence joins TRBV5-1 and TRBJ2-3; 14 nucleotides align to TRBD2. Germline CDR1 is SGHRS and CDR2 is YFSETQ. CDR3 length: 16 residues. With V trimmed by 3 bases and J by 4 bases, 4 bases remained unmatched.

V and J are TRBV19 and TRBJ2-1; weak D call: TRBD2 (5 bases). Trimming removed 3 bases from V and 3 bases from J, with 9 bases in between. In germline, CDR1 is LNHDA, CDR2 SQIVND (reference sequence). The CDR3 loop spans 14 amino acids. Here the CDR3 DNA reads TGTGCCAGTAGTATGAGACGGGACTACAATGAGCAGTTCTTC. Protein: CASSMRRDYNEQFF.

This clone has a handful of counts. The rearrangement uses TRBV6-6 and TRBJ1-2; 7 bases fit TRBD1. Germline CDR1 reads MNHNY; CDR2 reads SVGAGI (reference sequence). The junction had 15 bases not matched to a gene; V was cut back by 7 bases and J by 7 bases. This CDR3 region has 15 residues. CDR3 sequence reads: CASTEGGRGIFGYTF. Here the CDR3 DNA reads TGTGCCAGCACCGAAGGGGGCAGGGGTATTTTTGGCTACACCTTC.

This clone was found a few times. The CDR3 region is CASSQWAGNTEAFF. The CDR3 coding sequence is TGTGCCAGCAGCCAGTGGGCAGGGAACACTGAAGCTTTCTTT. J is TRBJ1-1 and V is TRBV14; no clear D. This CDR3 has 14 amino acids. The V and J ends lost 3 bases and 1 base respectively, with 9 bases between them. Germline assignment: CDR1 SGHDN and CDR2 FVKESK.

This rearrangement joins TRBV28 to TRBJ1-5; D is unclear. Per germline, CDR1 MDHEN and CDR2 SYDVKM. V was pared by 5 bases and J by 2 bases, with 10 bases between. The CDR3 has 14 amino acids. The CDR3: CASSPVRGNQPQHF. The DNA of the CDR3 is TGTGCCAGCAGTCCAGTGCGGGGCAATCAGCCCCAGCATTTT.

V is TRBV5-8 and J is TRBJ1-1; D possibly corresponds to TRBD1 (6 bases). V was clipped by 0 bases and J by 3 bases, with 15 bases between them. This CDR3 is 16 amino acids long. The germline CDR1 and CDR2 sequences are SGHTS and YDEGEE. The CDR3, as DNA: TGTGCCAGCAGCTTGGGGGCGGGAGGGGGTGACACTGAAGCTTTCTTT. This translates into CASSLGAGGGDTEAFF.

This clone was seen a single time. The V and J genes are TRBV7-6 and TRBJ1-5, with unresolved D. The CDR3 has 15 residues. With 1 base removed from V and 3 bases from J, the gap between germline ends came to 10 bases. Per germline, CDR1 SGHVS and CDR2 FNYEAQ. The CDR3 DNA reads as TGTGCCAGCAGCTTAGGCGAGTCGATCAATCAGCCCCAGCATTTT. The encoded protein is CASSLGESINQPQHF.

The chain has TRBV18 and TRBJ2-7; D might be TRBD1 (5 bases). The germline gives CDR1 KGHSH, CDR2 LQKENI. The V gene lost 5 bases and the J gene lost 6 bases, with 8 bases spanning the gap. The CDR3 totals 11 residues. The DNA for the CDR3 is TGTGCCAGCTCATCTGACAGCGAGCAGTACTTC. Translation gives CASSSDSEQYF.

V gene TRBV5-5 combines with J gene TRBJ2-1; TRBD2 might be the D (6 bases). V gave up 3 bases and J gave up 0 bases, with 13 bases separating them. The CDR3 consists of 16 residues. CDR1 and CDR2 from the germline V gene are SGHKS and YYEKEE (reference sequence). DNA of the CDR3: TGTGCCAGCAGCTCCTTAGCGGCCAGCTCCTACAATGAGCAGTTCTTC. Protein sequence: CASSSLAASSYNEQFF.

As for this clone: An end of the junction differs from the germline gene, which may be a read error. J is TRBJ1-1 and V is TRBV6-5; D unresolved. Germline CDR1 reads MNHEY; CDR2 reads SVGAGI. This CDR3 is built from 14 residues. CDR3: CASSYGQPNTKAFF. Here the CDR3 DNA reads TGTGCCAGCAGTTACGGTCAGCCGAACACTAAAGCTTTCTTT.

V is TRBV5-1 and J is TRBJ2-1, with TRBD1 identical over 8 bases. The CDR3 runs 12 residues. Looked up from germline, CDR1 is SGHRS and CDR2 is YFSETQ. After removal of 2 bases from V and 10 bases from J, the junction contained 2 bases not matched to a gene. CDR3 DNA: TGCGCCAGCAGCTTTCCAGGGGGCGAGCAGTTCTTC. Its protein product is CASSFPGGEQFF.

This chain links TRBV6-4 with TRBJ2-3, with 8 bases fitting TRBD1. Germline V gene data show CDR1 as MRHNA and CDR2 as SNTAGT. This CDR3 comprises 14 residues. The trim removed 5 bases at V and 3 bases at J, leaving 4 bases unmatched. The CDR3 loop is CASSSWTGTDTQYF. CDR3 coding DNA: TGTGCCAGCAGTTCCTGGACAGGGACAGATACGCAGTATTTT.

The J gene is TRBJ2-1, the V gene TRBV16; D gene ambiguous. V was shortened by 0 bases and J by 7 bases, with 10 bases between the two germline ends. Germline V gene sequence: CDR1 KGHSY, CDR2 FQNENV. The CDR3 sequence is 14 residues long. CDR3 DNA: TGTGCCAGCAGCCAATCTCCCCTTTCGAATGAGCAGTTCTTC. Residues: CASSQSPLSNEQFF.

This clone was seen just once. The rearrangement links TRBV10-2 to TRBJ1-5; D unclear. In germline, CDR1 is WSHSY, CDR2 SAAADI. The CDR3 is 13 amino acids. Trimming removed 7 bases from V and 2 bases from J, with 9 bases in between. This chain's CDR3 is CASTQIGNQPQHF. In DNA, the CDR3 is TGCGCCAGCACCCAGATCGGCAATCAGCCCCAGCATTTT.

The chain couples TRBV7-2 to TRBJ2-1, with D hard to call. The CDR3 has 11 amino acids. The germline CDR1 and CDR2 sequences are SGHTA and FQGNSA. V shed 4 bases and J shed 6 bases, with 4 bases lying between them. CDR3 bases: TGTGCCAGCAGCTCATCCAATGAGCAGTTCTTC. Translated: CASSSSNEQFF.

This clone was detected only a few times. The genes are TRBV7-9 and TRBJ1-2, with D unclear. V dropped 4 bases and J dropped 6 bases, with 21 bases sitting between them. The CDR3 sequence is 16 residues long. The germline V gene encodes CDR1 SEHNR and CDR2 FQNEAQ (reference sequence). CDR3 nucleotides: TGTGCCAGCAGCTCCACGAGAAAGCGACCGATTAATGGCTACACCTTC. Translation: CASSSTRKRPINGYTF.

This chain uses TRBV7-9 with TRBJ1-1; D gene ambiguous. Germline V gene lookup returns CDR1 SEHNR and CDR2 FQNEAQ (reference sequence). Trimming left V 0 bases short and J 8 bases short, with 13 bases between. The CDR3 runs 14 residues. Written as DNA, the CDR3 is TGTGCCAGCAGCTTAGCTATGACCCCGGGGGAAGCTTTCTTT. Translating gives CASSLAMTPGEAFF.